A selection of T cell receptor beta chains follows, all from one sample in a study of cytomegalovirus exposure and HLA in healthy donors. Only in-frame clones appear in the TCRdb table, and some are missing; sequencing was by immunoSEQ multiplex PCR. The sample shows approximately 100,000 clones, 79% of them seen only once. The specimen was PBMCs. These receptors were taken from a female donor in good health and CMV-seropositive. The CDR3 runs from the conserved cysteine through the conserved F or W. The D gene is left open where the match is weak. Size is omitted from some rows. Given values are once, few, many or a class for expanded clones.

d_gene: NA; j_gene: TRBJ1-4; len: 14; v_gene: TRBV7-2; abundance: NA; CDR3aa: CASTDLGVNEKLFF; CDR3nt: TGTGCCAGCACCGATCTAGGGGTTAATGAAAAACTGTTTTTT
d_gene: TRBD2; j_gene: TRBJ2-1; len: 18; v_gene: TRBV5-1; abundance: few; CDR3aa: CASSLGSLGLAVHNEQFF; CDR3nt: TGCGCCAGCAGCTTGGGTAGCTTGGGACTAGCCGTTCACAATGAGCAGTTCTTC
d_gene: NA; j_gene: TRBJ2-7; len: 14; v_gene: TRBV5-1; abundance: NA; CDR3aa: CASSFGSKHDEQYF; CDR3nt: TGCGCCAGCAGCTTCGGGAGTAAGCACGACGAGCAGTACTTC
d_gene: NA; j_gene: TRBJ2-4; len: 17; v_gene: TRBV4-1; abundance: once; CDR3aa: CASSQTPGTLAKNIQYF; CDR3nt: TGCGCCAGCAGCCAGACACCGGGGACACTAGCCAAAAACATTCAGTACTTC
d_gene: TRBD2; j_gene: TRBJ2-1; len: 14; v_gene: TRBV2; abundance: NA; CDR3aa: CASSGTSGGYEQFF; CDR3nt: TGTGCCAGCAGTGGGACTAGCGGGGGGTATGAGCAGTTCTTC
d_gene: TRBD1; j_gene: TRBJ2-7; len: 15; v_gene: TRBV19; abundance: NA; CDR3aa: CASSMGTGGNYEQYF; CDR3nt: TGTGCCAGTAGTATGGGGACAGGGGGTAACTACGAGCAGTACTTC
d_gene: TRBD2; j_gene: TRBJ2-3; len: 14; v_gene: TRBV6-5; abundance: NA; CDR3aa: CASSKAGGPDTQYF; CDR3nt: TGTGCCAGCAGTAAAGCGGGAGGGCCAGATACGCAGTATTTT
d_gene: TRBD2; j_gene: TRBJ2-4; len: 19; v_gene: TRBV5-1; abundance: NA; CDR3aa: CASSLLNGGSALAKNSQYF; CDR3nt: TGCGCCAGCAGCTTGTTGAACGGGGGGTCTGCTCTAGCCAAAAACAGTCAGTACTTC
d_gene: NA; j_gene: TRBJ2-7; len: 11; v_gene: TRBV20-1; abundance: few; CDR3aa: CSATDRGEQYF; CDR3nt: TGCAGTGCTACGGATCGGGGGGAGCAGTACTTC
d_gene: TRBD1; j_gene: TRBJ1-6; len: 15; v_gene: TRBV7-9; abundance: NA; CDR3aa: CSSSLVAGGNSPLHF; CDR3nt: TGTTCCAGCAGCTTAGTGGCAGGGGGGAATTCACCCCTCCACTTT
d_gene: TRBD1; j_gene: TRBJ1-3; len: 16; v_gene: TRBV7-2; abundance: many; CDR3aa: CASSTRTGGGGNTIYF; CDR3nt: TGTGCCAGCAGCACCCGGACAGGGGGAGGAGGAAACACCATATATTTT
d_gene: NA; j_gene: TRBJ2-5; len: 11; v_gene: TRBV30; abundance: once; CDR3aa: CAWSPGSAQYF; CDR3nt: TGTGCCTGGAGTCCGGGGTCAGCGCAGTACTTC
d_gene: TRBD1; j_gene: TRBJ1-3; len: 16; v_gene: TRBV7-2; abundance: NA; CDR3aa: CASSLAQGASGSTIYF; CDR3nt: TGTGCCAGCAGCTTAGCTCAGGGGGCCTCTGGAAGCACCATATATTTT
d_gene: NA; j_gene: TRBJ2-1; len: 12; v_gene: TRBV30; abundance: NA; CDR3aa: CAWSATGNEQFF; CDR3nt: TGTGCCTGGAGCGCTACAGGGAATGAGCAGTTCTTC
d_gene: NA; j_gene: TRBJ2-5; len: 14; v_gene: TRBV14; abundance: NA; CDR3aa: CASSPPGRQETQYF; CDR3nt: TGTGCCAGCAGCCCCCCGGGGAGGCAAGAGACCCAGTACTTC
d_gene: NA; j_gene: TRBJ1-5; len: 17; v_gene: TRBV7-9; abundance: few; CDR3aa: CASSPTGLNEGNQPQHF; CDR3nt: TGTGCCAGCAGCCCCACGGGTCTTAATGAGGGCAATCAGCCCCAGCATTTT
d_gene: TRBD1; j_gene: TRBJ1-5; len: 14; v_gene: TRBV6-5; abundance: NA; CDR3aa: CASSHDRVNQPQHF; CDR3nt: TGTGCCAGCAGCCACGACAGGGTGAATCAGCCCCAGCATTTT
d_gene: NA; j_gene: TRBJ2-5; len: 14; v_gene: TRBV19; abundance: once; CDR3aa: CASSISTDLGTQYF; CDR3nt: TGTGCCAGTAGTATCTCGACAGACCTGGGGACCCAGTACTTC
d_gene: TRBD2; j_gene: TRBJ2-3; len: 17; v_gene: TRBV18; abundance: NA; CDR3aa: CASSPPTSGGITDTQYF; CDR3nt: TGTGCCAGCTCACCACCGACTAGCGGGGGGATCACAGATACGCAGTATTTT
d_gene: NA; j_gene: TRBJ2-2; len: 15; v_gene: TRBV14; abundance: NA; CDR3aa: CASSPTGSGAGELFF; CDR3nt: TGTGCCAGCAGCCCCACAGGGAGCGGGGCCGGGGAGCTGTTTTTT
d_gene: NA; j_gene: TRBJ1-2; len: 14; v_gene: TRBV19; abundance: NA; CDR3aa: CASRRGQTGKGYTF; CDR3nt: TGTGCCAGTAGGAGGGGCCAAACAGGGAAAGGCTACACCTTC